These T cell receptor beta chains were read from a single sample in a study of radiation and T cells in renal cell carcinoma. Only in-frame clones appear in the TCRdb table, and some are missing; sequencing was by immunoSEQ multiplex PCR. The table shows 70,000 or so clones, with 82% occurring only once. The starting material was blood, obtained from a patient whose treatment included radiotherapy and nephrectomy. These receptors were collected from a man aged 60 to 69 with renal cell carcinoma. Both conserved end residues are part of each CDR3. D genes are given only for firm matches. Clone size, where shown, is once, few, many, or a class for clones that have expanded.

d_call: NA; j_call: TRBJ2-3; clone_size: NA; v_call: TRBV7-3; cdr3_nt: TGTGCCAGCAGCTTTGAAGCGGGTGAGACAGATACGCAGTATTTT; cdr3_aa: CASSFEAGETDTQYF
d_call: NA; j_call: TRBJ1-5; clone_size: NA; v_call: TRBV5-1; cdr3_nt: TGCGCCAGCAGCTTGGGTGAAGGCAATCAGCCCCAGCATTTT; cdr3_aa: CASSLGEGNQPQHF
d_call: NA; j_call: TRBJ1-1; clone_size: NA; v_call: TRBV21-1; cdr3_nt: TGTGCCAGCAGATTTGGACAGACTGAAGCTTTCTTT; cdr3_aa: CASRFGQTEAFF
d_call: TRBD1; j_call: TRBJ2-3; clone_size: NA; v_call: TRBV2; cdr3_nt: TGTGCCAGCAGTAAGGGACAGGGGAATAGAGGAACAGATACGCAGTATTTT; cdr3_aa: CASSKGQGNRGTDTQYF
d_call: TRBD2; j_call: TRBJ2-1; clone_size: NA; v_call: TRBV4-2; cdr3_nt: TGTGCCAGCAGCCCAGAAGGATCAGCGGGAGAGGGGGATGAGCAGTTCTTC; cdr3_aa: CASSPEGSAGEGDEQFF
d_call: NA; j_call: TRBJ2-5; clone_size: once; v_call: TRBV18; cdr3_nt: TGTGCCAGCTCACCACCCTCTGCGGGCCAAGAGACCCAGTACTTC; cdr3_aa: CASSPPSAGQETQYF
d_call: TRBD2; j_call: TRBJ2-3; clone_size: NA; v_call: TRBV5-1; cdr3_nt: TGCGCCAGCAGCTTGGTTGTCGCGGGAGGAACAGATACGCAGTATTTT; cdr3_aa: CASSLVVAGGTDTQYF
d_call: TRBD2; j_call: TRBJ2-1; clone_size: NA; v_call: TRBV6-5; cdr3_nt: TGTGCCAGCAGTCTCAGCGGGAGGGCCTACAATGAGCAGTTCTTC; cdr3_aa: CASSLSGRAYNEQFF
d_call: TRBD1; j_call: TRBJ2-5; clone_size: NA; v_call: TRBV15; cdr3_nt: TGTGCCACCAGCAGGGACAGGGAAGTAAAGACCCAGTACTTC; cdr3_aa: CATSRDREVKTQYF
d_call: NA; j_call: TRBJ1-4; clone_size: once; v_call: TRBV6-6; cdr3_nt: TGTGCCTCCAACATAGATGAAAAACTGTTTTTT; cdr3_aa: CASNIDEKLFF
d_call: NA; j_call: TRBJ2-6; clone_size: NA; v_call: TRBV6-4; cdr3_nt: TGTGCCAGCAGTAATCTTGCTGGGGCCAACGTCCTGACTTTC; cdr3_aa: CASSNLAGANVLTF
d_call: TRBD2; j_call: TRBJ2-1; clone_size: NA; v_call: TRBV5-4; cdr3_nt: TGTGCCAGCAGCTTCGGACTAGCGGAGAATGAGCAGTTCTTC; cdr3_aa: CASSFGLAENEQFF
d_call: TRBD2; j_call: TRBJ2-1; clone_size: NA; v_call: TRBV4-2; cdr3_nt: TGTGCCAGCAGCCATAGTAACACCGGGACTAGCGGTGGAAATGAGCAGTTCTTC; cdr3_aa: CASSHSNTGTSGGNEQFF
d_call: TRBD1; j_call: TRBJ2-7; clone_size: NA; v_call: TRBV19; cdr3_nt: TGTGCCAGTAGTACCGGACAGGGGCGTTGGGAGCAGTACTTC; cdr3_aa: CASSTGQGRWEQYF
d_call: NA; j_call: TRBJ1-3; clone_size: NA; v_call: TRBV28; cdr3_nt: TGTGCCAGCAGTTTTGGGGTCGGGGACACTTATTCGGGCGGAAACACCATATATTTT; cdr3_aa: CASSFGVGDTYSGGNTIYF
d_call: TRBD2; j_call: TRBJ2-1; clone_size: NA; v_call: TRBV2; cdr3_nt: TGTGCCAGCAACCCCCTTCGAGCGGGAGTAGCGAACAATGAGCAGTTCTTC; cdr3_aa: CASNPLRAGVANNEQFF
d_call: NA; j_call: TRBJ2-5; clone_size: NA; v_call: TRBV28; cdr3_nt: TGTGCCAGCAGTTCCAACACAGCTAAAGAGACCCAGTACTTC; cdr3_aa: CASSSNTAKETQYF
d_call: TRBD2; j_call: TRBJ2-3; clone_size: NA; v_call: TRBV7-7; cdr3_nt: TGTGCCAGCAGCTTAGGGGGAGGGGTGACAGATACGCAGTATTTT; cdr3_aa: CASSLGGGVTDTQYF
d_call: TRBD2; j_call: TRBJ2-2; clone_size: NA; v_call: TRBV10-2; cdr3_nt: TGCGCCAGCAGTGAACTAGCGGGAGTTACCGGGGAGCTGTTTTTT; cdr3_aa: CASSELAGVTGELFF
d_call: TRBD1; j_call: TRBJ2-7; clone_size: NA; v_call: TRBV7-3; cdr3_nt: TGTGCCAGCAGCCTTCGTGGGACAGGGAGCGAGCAGTACTTC; cdr3_aa: CASSLRGTGSEQYF
d_call: NA; j_call: TRBJ2-5; clone_size: once; v_call: TRBV15; cdr3_nt: TGTGCCACCAGCAGAGACCGGGGGATCCAAGAGACCCAGTACTTC; cdr3_aa: CATSRDRGIQETQYF
d_call: TRBD2; j_call: TRBJ2-1; clone_size: NA; v_call: TRBV7-9; cdr3_nt: TGTGCCAGCAGCTTAGTAACTAGCGGGACCTTTGAGCAGTTCTTC; cdr3_aa: CASSLVTSGTFEQFF
d_call: TRBD1; j_call: TRBJ1-3; clone_size: few; v_call: TRBV6-1; cdr3_nt: TGTGCCAGCACCTCGGACAGGGGAAACACCATATATTTT; cdr3_aa: CASTSDRGNTIYF
d_call: TRBD1; j_call: TRBJ2-1; clone_size: NA; v_call: TRBV4-1; cdr3_nt: TGCGCCAGCAGCCATCGGGACAGGTACAATGAGCAGTTCTTC; cdr3_aa: CASSHRDRYNEQFF
d_call: NA; j_call: TRBJ2-3; clone_size: many; v_call: TRBV9; cdr3_nt: TGTGCCAGCAGCGTATCCCGGACAGATACGCAGTATTTT; cdr3_aa: CASSVSRTDTQYF
d_call: TRBD1; j_call: TRBJ2-2; clone_size: NA; v_call: TRBV9; cdr3_nt: TGTGCCAGCAGCGTAGAAGACAGGGGGCCCGGGGAGCTGTTTTTT; cdr3_aa: CASSVEDRGPGELFF
d_call: TRBD1; j_call: TRBJ2-5; clone_size: NA; v_call: TRBV9; cdr3_nt: TGTGCCAGCAGCGTCGGGACAGGGGATGTAGAGACCCAGTACTTC; cdr3_aa: CASSVGTGDVETQYF
d_call: TRBD1; j_call: TRBJ2-7; clone_size: NA; v_call: TRBV5-4; cdr3_nt: TGTGCCAGCAGCCCCCGACAGGGGCAGATCTCCTACGAGCAGTACTTC; cdr3_aa: CASSPRQGQISYEQYF
d_call: NA; j_call: TRBJ2-2; clone_size: NA; v_call: TRBV9; cdr3_nt: TGTGCCAGCAGCGTCGCGCTTACAACCGGGGAGCTGTTTTTT; cdr3_aa: CASSVALTTGELFF
d_call: NA; j_call: TRBJ2-7; clone_size: NA; v_call: TRBV10-1; cdr3_nt: TGCGCCAGCAGTGAGCAGGGATTGGGTACGAAGCAGTACTTC; cdr3_aa: CASSEQGLGTKQYF
d_call: NA; j_call: TRBJ2-7; clone_size: NA; v_call: TRBV4-2; cdr3_nt: TGTGCCAGCAGCCTCCTCACTGGGGGAGAGTACGAGCAGTACTTC; cdr3_aa: CASSLLTGGEYEQYF
d_call: TRBD2; j_call: TRBJ2-7; clone_size: NA; v_call: TRBV5-1; cdr3_nt: TGCGCCAGCAGCTCGGGCGGGCTAGCGGGAGTCTACGAGCAGTACTTC; cdr3_aa: CASSSGGLAGVYEQYF
d_call: TRBD2; j_call: TRBJ2-3; clone_size: NA; v_call: TRBV28; cdr3_nt: TGTGCCAGCAGTTCACTCGGGCGGGAGAAGGCAGATACGCAGTATTTT; cdr3_aa: CASSSLGREKADTQYF
d_call: NA; j_call: TRBJ1-1; clone_size: NA; v_call: TRBV6-1; cdr3_nt: TGTGCCACCCAGTCCGTATTGAACACTGAAGCTTTCTTT; cdr3_aa: CATQSVLNTEAFF
d_call: NA; j_call: TRBJ1-4; clone_size: NA; v_call: TRBV28; cdr3_nt: TGTGCCAGCAGCCTAGGGGGGATCAATGAAAAACTGTTTTTT; cdr3_aa: CASSLGGINEKLFF
d_call: NA; j_call: TRBJ1-1; clone_size: NA; v_call: TRBV7-8; cdr3_nt: TGTGCCAGCAGCTTCTCCGGGACACTCGGCACTGAAGCTTTCTTT; cdr3_aa: CASSFSGTLGTEAFF
d_call: TRBD1; j_call: TRBJ2-5; clone_size: NA; v_call: TRBV27; cdr3_nt: TGTGCCAGCAGTTCTCCCCGGACAGGAAAAGAGACCCAGTACTTC; cdr3_aa: CASSSPRTGKETQYF
d_call: TRBD1; j_call: TRBJ2-7; clone_size: NA; v_call: TRBV19; cdr3_nt: TGTGCCAGTACCCCACAGGGACAGGGGGTCGAGCAGTACTTC; cdr3_aa: CASTPQGQGVEQYF
d_call: NA; j_call: TRBJ1-1; clone_size: medium-sized; v_call: TRBV15; cdr3_nt: TGTGCCACCAGCAGAGCCCTGATGAACACTGAAGCTTTCTTT; cdr3_aa: CATSRALMNTEAFF
d_call: TRBD1; j_call: TRBJ1-5; clone_size: NA; v_call: TRBV19; cdr3_nt: TGTGCCAGTACTGGGACAGGGTACAATCAGCCCCAGCATTTT; cdr3_aa: CASTGTGYNQPQHF
d_call: NA; j_call: TRBJ1-1; clone_size: NA; v_call: TRBV11-2; cdr3_nt: TGTGCCAGCAACCCCGGCGGGGGGACGGGAGTGCGGTGGGAAACTGAAGCTTTCTTT; cdr3_aa: CASNPGGGTGVRWETEAFF
d_call: TRBD1; j_call: TRBJ2-7; clone_size: NA; v_call: TRBV5-6; cdr3_nt: TGTGCCAGCAGCCCCGGGACAGTCTCCTACGAGCAGTACTTC; cdr3_aa: CASSPGTVSYEQYF
d_call: NA; j_call: TRBJ2-7; clone_size: NA; v_call: TRBV5-1; cdr3_nt: TGCGCCAGCAGCACCGGGGTCTACGAGCAGTACTTC; cdr3_aa: CASSTGVYEQYF
d_call: NA; j_call: TRBJ2-3; clone_size: NA; v_call: TRBV10-2; cdr3_nt: TGCGCCAGCAGTGGATGGGCTCTCACAGATACGCAGTATTTT; cdr3_aa: CASSGWALTDTQYF
d_call: TRBD2; j_call: TRBJ2-3; clone_size: NA; v_call: TRBV4-1; cdr3_nt: TGCGCCAGCAGCCAAGAGTGGCGGGACTACACAGATACGCAGTATTTT; cdr3_aa: CASSQEWRDYTDTQYF
d_call: TRBD2; j_call: TRBJ2-5; clone_size: NA; v_call: TRBV2; cdr3_nt: TGTGCCAGCGGGGGACTAGCGGGAAGGGAGACCCAGTACTTC; cdr3_aa: CASGGLAGRETQYF
d_call: TRBD1; j_call: TRBJ2-6; clone_size: medium-sized; v_call: TRBV19; cdr3_nt: TGTGCCACCGTCCCGGGACAGGGGGCCCCTGGGGCCAACGTCCTGACTTTC; cdr3_aa: CATVPGQGAPGANVLTF
d_call: NA; j_call: TRBJ2-7; clone_size: NA; v_call: TRBV2; cdr3_nt: TGTGCCAGCAGAGGGGCTGCTTACGAGCAGTACTTC; cdr3_aa: CASRGAAYEQYF
d_call: NA; j_call: TRBJ1-5; clone_size: NA; v_call: TRBV18; cdr3_nt: TGTGCCAGCTCACCAACCCGACAGGGCAATCAGCCCCAGCATTTT; cdr3_aa: CASSPTRQGNQPQHF
d_call: TRBD2; j_call: TRBJ2-1; clone_size: NA; v_call: TRBV5-1; cdr3_nt: TGCGCCAGCAGCTCCCTAGCGGGAGGCGACAATGAGCAGTTCTTC; cdr3_aa: CASSSLAGGDNEQFF
d_call: TRBD2; j_call: TRBJ2-1; clone_size: few; v_call: TRBV5-1; cdr3_nt: TGCGCCAGCAGCTTTCGTACTGGGCTAGCGGGAGTGTTATCCTACAATGAGCAGTTCTTC; cdr3_aa: CASSFRTGLAGVLSYNEQFF